Shown below are 23 T cell receptor beta chains from a single sample sequenced in a study of regulatory T cells in long-lasting Graves disease. The time point: newly diagnosed GD, antithyroid drugs for less than 3 months. The TCR library was made from RNA extracted from PBMCs. Investigators prepared the TCR beta libraries by applying iRepertoire HTBI primers and Arm-PCR of CDR3 regions. TCRdb itself ran the multiplex PCR reads through MiXCR, one entry per CDR3 protein. The data contain roughly 500,000 distinct CDR3 sequences, approximately 15% of them singletons. Separately, the same data were catalogued under a study of T cells in Graves' hyperthyroidism and ophthalmopathy.

Sequencing used peripheral blood mononuclear cells (PBMCs), obtained at new diagnosis, from a patient treated with antithyroid drugs. All receptors come from a woman aged 50 to 60 with Graves disease.

This clonotype was seen many times. The CDR3 sequence: CASRTGLAGGPEETQYF. DNA of the CDR3: TGTGCCAGCAGAACAGGACTAGCGGGAGGGCCGGAAGAGACCCAGTACTTC. The chain couples TRBV7-9 to TRBJ2-5, with TRBD2 matching over 15 bases. J gave up 3 bases and V 6 bases, and 8 bases lay outside the gene matches. CDR3 length equals 17 residues. Germline V CDR1 and CDR2: SEHNR, FQNEAQ (reference sequence).

This clonotype was observed a handful of times. The chain is built from TRBV14 and TRBJ2-7; D gene unclear. V gave up 4 bases and J gave up 3 bases, with 13 bases separating them. The germline gives CDR1 SGHDN, CDR2 FVKESK. The CDR3 is 14 amino acids. The CDR3: CASSPNLRNYEQYF. The CDR3 region has the DNA TGTGCCAGCAGCCCGAATTTACGTAACTACGAGCAGTACTTC.

Of note for this clonotype: This may be a read error: a much more frequent sequence differs by one nucleotide. J is TRBJ2-1 and V is TRBV7-2, with TRBD2 identical over 10 bases. The CDR3 has 16 residues. In germline, CDR1 is SGHTA, CDR2 FQGNSA. The CDR3 region has the DNA TGTGCCAGCAGCTTAGAGAGCGGGAGGGCCTACAATGCGCAGTTCTTC. Translation: CASSLESGRAYNAQFF.

This clonotype was recorded at least ten times. The CDR3 DNA is TGTGCCAGCAGCCCCCCGGGACTAGAGTACGAGCAGTACTTC. It yields the protein CASSPPGLEYEQYF. The chain uses TRBV28 and TRBJ2-7; 8 bases are a match to TRBD2. This CDR3 spans 14 amino acids. Germline V lookup: CDR1 MDHEN, CDR2 SYDVKM. The V gene end was trimmed by 6 bases and the J gene end by 4 bases; junction bases not matched to a gene: 8.

This clonotype appeared many times. The chain uses TRBV9 and TRBJ2-1; 8 nucleotides line up with TRBD2. The junction had 4 bases not matched to a gene; V was cut back by 0 bases and J by 5 bases. In germline, CDR1 is SGDLS, CDR2 YYNGEE. The CDR3 loop spans 15 amino acids. CDR3 region: CASSVVGTRDNEQFF. CDR3 sequence (DNA): TGTGCCAGCAGCGTAGTTGGGACTAGAGACAATGAGCAGTTCTTC.

This clonotype was seen ten or more times. The rearrangement uses TRBV6-1 and TRBJ2-5, with D tentatively TRBD1 or TRBD2 (5 bases each). Germline-derived CDR1 and CDR2 are MNHNS and SASEGT. The CDR3 loop spans 14 amino acids. The V and J ends lost 7 bases and 0 bases respectively, with 12 bases between them. The chain's CDR3 is CASKLTGHQETQYF. CDR3 DNA sequence: TGTGCCAGCAAACTAACGGGACACCAAGAGACCCAGTACTTC.

This clonotype occurred a few times. The chain joins TRBV4-1 to TRBJ2-1, with no clear D. V shed 4 bases and J shed 4 bases, with 11 bases lying between them. The germline gives CDR1 MGHRA, CDR2 YSYEKL. The CDR3 covers 14 residues. The CDR3 region has the DNA TGCGCCAGCAGCCTAAGGCACGATTACAATGAGCAGTTCTTC. Protein sequence: CASSLRHDYNEQFF.

This clonotype was recorded at least ten times. The gene calls are TRBV5-1 and TRBJ1-2; 7 bases are shared with TRBD1. The germline CDR1 and CDR2 sequences are SGHRS and YFSETQ. Unmatched junction bases numbered 9, after V lost 4 bases and J lost 3 bases. The CDR3 is 15 amino acids. CDR3 sequence: CASSEIQGPDYGYTF. Here the CDR3 DNA reads TGCGCCAGCAGCGAAATACAGGGGCCTGACTATGGCTACACCTTC. The whole variable domain, filled in from reference TRBV5-1 and TRBJ1-2, reads KAGVTQTPRYLIKTRGQQVTLSCSPISGHRSVSWYQQTPGQGLQFLFEYFSETQRNKGNFPGRFSGRQFSNSRSEMNVSTLELGDSALYLCASSEIQGPDYGYTFGSGTRLTVV.

The V and J genes are TRBV7-9 and TRBJ2-1; 9 nucleotides line up with TRBD2. Germline V gives CDR1 SEHNR, CDR2 FQNEAQ (reference sequence). V shed 5 bases and J 7 bases; nucleotides not matched to a gene: 15. The CDR3 spans 17 residues. The DNA of the CDR3 is TGTGCCAGCAGCCCTCCTGAGGCGGGAGGGCCTAGGAATGAGCAGTTCTTC. It translates to CASSPPEAGGPRNEQFF.

This clonotype showed up many times. The V gene is TRBV28, the J gene TRBJ2-2, with 9 bases fitting TRBD2. Germline CDR1 reads MDHEN; CDR2 reads SYDVKM. After removal of 7 bases from V and 3 bases from J, the junction contained 3 bases not matched to a gene. The CDR3 sequence is 14 residues long. CDR3: CASTGLAYTGELFF. Written as DNA, the CDR3 is TGTGCCAGCACCGGACTAGCGTACACCGGGGAGCTGTTTTTT.

This clonotype showed up many times. The rearrangement joins TRBV28 to TRBJ1-5; D call uncertain. This CDR3 comprises 14 residues. Germline assignment: CDR1 MDHEN and CDR2 SYDVKM. V was pared by 10 bases and J by 6 bases, with 19 bases between. The CDR3 DNA reads TGTGCCACCAGCGACCCTCTAGGATCTCAGCCCCAGCATTTT. Translation: CATSDPLGSQPQHF.

At least ten counts were recorded for this clonotype. The rearrangement links TRBV6-9 to TRBJ2-1; TRBD1 might be the D (5 bases). Germline V gene data show CDR1 as MNHGY and CDR2 as SVAAGI. Trimming removed 3 bases at V and 12 bases at J, with 21 bases between. The length of the CDR3 is 15 residues. This chain's CDR3 is CASSYSKGSAQGQFF. For the CDR3, the DNA is TGTGCCAGCAGTTACTCGAAAGGCTCAGCGCAGGGGCAGTTCTTC.

This clonotype was picked up many times. The V gene is TRBV28, the J gene TRBJ2-7; TRBD1 aligns across 10 bases. V shed 6 bases and J 2 bases; nucleotides not matched to a gene: 10. The CDR3 consists of 16 residues. Germline V gene data show CDR1 as MDHEN and CDR2 as SYDVKM. Here the CDR3 reads CASSSAPGQGTYEQYF. In DNA form, the CDR3 reads TGTGCCAGCAGCTCCGCCCCGGGACAGGGGACCTACGAGCAGTACTTC.

This clonotype has a count of ten or more. This chain connects TRBV2 to TRBJ1-4; unclear D gene. There are 15 residues in the CDR3. The germline CDR1 and CDR2 sequences are SNHLY and FYNNEI. V lost 5 bases, J lost 0 bases, and 10 bases lay in between. Written as DNA, the CDR3 is TGTGCCAGCAGTACTGCCCGCACAACTAATGAAAAACTGTTTTTT. Amino acids: CASSTARTTNEKLFF.

At least ten counts were recorded for this clonotype. The V and J genes are TRBV30 and TRBJ1-4, with D maybe TRBD1 (6 bases). This CDR3 is built from 14 residues. With 0 bases removed from V and 7 bases from J, the gap between germline ends came to 12 bases. Germline lookup yields CDR1 GTSNPN and CDR2 SVGIG (reference sequence). The DNA for the CDR3 is TGTGCCTGGAGTGTACAGGGAATGGGTGAAAAACTGTTTTTT. Its translation is CAWSVQGMGEKLFF.

This chain links TRBV20-1 with TRBJ1-5; D is perhaps TRBD1 (5 bases). Deletions cut 0 bases from V and 7 bases from J, with 19 bases between. The germline gives CDR1 DFQATT, CDR2 SNEGSKA (reference sequence). The CDR3 has 16 residues. CDR3 bases: TGCAGTGCTAGAGATCCGAGGGCCTACCGGGACCAGCCCCAGCATTTT. Its translation is CSARDPRAYRDQPQHF.

The chain recombines TRBV7-2 with TRBJ2-7; 8 nucleotides match TRBD1. The junction had 3 bases not matched to a gene; V was cut back by 1 base and J by 1 base. CDR1 and CDR2 (germline): SGHTA, FQGNSA. CDR3 length: 15 amino acids. As DNA, the CDR3 is TGTACCAGCAGCTTAGATTGGACAGGGTCCTACGAGCAGTACTTC. Translating gives CTSSLDWTGSYEQYF.

The chain has TRBV4-1 and TRBJ1-2; 9 bases match TRBD1. The ends lost 3 bases at V and 8 bases at J; junction bases unmatched: 28. CDR1 is MGHRA and CDR2 is YSYEKL in the germline V gene. The CDR3 sequence is 21 residues long. The CDR3 loop is CASSHPRVDTGGGWGRGGYTF. CDR3 nucleotides: TGCGCCAGCAGCCACCCCCGGGTCGATACAGGGGGCGGATGGGGCCGAGGGGGCTACACCTTC.

This clonotype was picked up many times. CDR3 residues: CATMGGTETQYF. As DNA, the CDR3 is TGTGCCACCATGGGAGGGACAGAGACCCAGTACTTC. The genes are TRBV2 and TRBJ2-5; the match to TRBD2 covers 7 bases. Germline loops: CDR1 SNHLY, CDR2 FYNNEI. The CDR3 has 12 residues. V was clipped by 10 bases and J by 4 bases; unmatched bases: 6.

This clonotype showed up many times. The V call is TRBV5-1, the J call TRBJ2-7; TRBD1 might be the D (6 bases). Trimming cost V 4 bases and J 3 bases, with 14 bases left between them. This CDR3 comprises 14 residues. CDR1 is SGHRS, CDR2 YFSETQ, per germline. CDR3 coding DNA: TGCGCCAGCAGCCAGGACAGCATTCGCTACGAGCAGTACTTC. This encodes CASSQDSIRYEQYF.

This clonotype was detected only a few times. CDR3 region: CASSQDTLGVTETQYF. The DNA for the CDR3 is TGTGCCAGCAGCCAAGATACGCTAGGCGTAACAGAGACCCAGTACTTC. The genes are TRBV3-1 and TRBJ2-5, with D unclear. V was clipped by 0 bases and J by 4 bases, with 15 bases between them. The CDR3 length is 16 residues. In germline, CDR1 is LGHDT, CDR2 YNNKEL (reference sequence).

This clonotype has a count of ten or more. This sequence joins TRBV5-1 and TRBJ1-2, with D perhaps TRBD1 (5 bases). The CDR3 extends over 16 amino acids. The ends were cut back, 1 base at V and 2 bases at J, with 15 bases in the middle. The germline CDR1 and CDR2 sequences are SGHRS and YFSETQ. The CDR3 DNA sequence: TGCGCCAGCAGCTTGTCGGGCGGGGGATTCAACTATGGCTACACCTTC. Amino acid sequence: CASSLSGGGFNYGYTF.

The chain combines TRBV29-1 with TRBJ1-2; D might be TRBD1 (5 bases). The V and J ends lost 6 bases and 6 bases respectively, with 26 bases between them. CDR1 and CDR2 (germline): SQVTM, ANQGSEA. CDR3 length: 16 residues. The DNA for the CDR3 is TGCAGCGTCCCAAAGGCCCCGGGACGAGTTTCGGATGGCTACACCTTC. Amino acid sequence: CSVPKAPGRVSDGYTF.